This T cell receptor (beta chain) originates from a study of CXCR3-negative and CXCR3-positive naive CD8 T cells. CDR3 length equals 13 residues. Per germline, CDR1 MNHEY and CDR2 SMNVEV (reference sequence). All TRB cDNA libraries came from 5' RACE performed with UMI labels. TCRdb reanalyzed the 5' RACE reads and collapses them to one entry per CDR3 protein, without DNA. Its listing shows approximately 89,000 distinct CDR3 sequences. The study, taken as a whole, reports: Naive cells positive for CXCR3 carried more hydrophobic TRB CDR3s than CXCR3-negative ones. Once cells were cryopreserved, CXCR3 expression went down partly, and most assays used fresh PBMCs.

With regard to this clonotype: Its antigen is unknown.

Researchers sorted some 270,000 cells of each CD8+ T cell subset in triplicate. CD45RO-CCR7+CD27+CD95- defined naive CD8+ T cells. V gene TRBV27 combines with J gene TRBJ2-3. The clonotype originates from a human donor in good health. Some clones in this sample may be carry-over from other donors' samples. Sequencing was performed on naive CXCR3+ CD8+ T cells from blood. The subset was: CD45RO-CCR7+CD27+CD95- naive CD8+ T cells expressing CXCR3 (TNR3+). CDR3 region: CASSLATADTQYF.